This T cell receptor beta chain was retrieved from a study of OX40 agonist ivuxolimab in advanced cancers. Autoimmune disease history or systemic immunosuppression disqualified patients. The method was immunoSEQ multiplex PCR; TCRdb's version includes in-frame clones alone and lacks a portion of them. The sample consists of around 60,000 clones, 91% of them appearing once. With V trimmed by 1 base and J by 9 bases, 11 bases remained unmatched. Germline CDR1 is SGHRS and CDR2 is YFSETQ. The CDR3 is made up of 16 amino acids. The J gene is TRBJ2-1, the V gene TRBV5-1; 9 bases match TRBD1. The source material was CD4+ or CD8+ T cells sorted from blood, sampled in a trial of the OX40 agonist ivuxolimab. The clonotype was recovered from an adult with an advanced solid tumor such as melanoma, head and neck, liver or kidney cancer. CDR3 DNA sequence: TGCGCCAGCAGCTTGCGCACGGGACAGGGATCCGGTGAGCAGTTCTTC. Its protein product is CASSLRTGQGSGEQFF.